The text below deals with one T cell receptor beta chain. The J segment lost 7 bases and the V segment lost 5 bases, leaving 13 bases of the junction unmatched. The CDR3 runs to 16 residues. CDR1 is SGHAT, CDR2 FQNNGV, per germline. This entry is derived from a study of blood T cell repertoires in COVID-19. The overall study: The United States, Italy and Spain supplied acute and convalescent COVID-19 samples. PBMCs, B-cell-depleted T cells, or T cells were the source of the cDNA or gDNA that made up the material.

Original analysis: Reference gene primer amplification gave estimated nucleated cell counts. TCRdb's table, derived via immunoSEQ multiplex PCR, lists solely in-frame clones and lacks some. That table gives V, J and clone size, and the DNA gave D and trimming. This table has about 160,000 clones, roughly 85% appearing once. Specimen: peripheral blood. This TCR derives from a human donor with acute or convalescent COVID-19. The donor label of this sample is uncertain. The V gene is TRBV11-2, the J gene TRBJ2-1; 8 bases map to TRBD2. The CDR3 spells CASSARYQAGVNEQFF. For the CDR3, the DNA is TGTGCCAGCAGCGCGCGATATCAAGCGGGGGTTAATGAGCAGTTCTTC.